This TCR beta chain was found in a study of T cell responses to AZD1222 COVID-19 vaccine. Per germline, CDR1 KGHDR and CDR2 SFDVKD. Trimming cost V 9 bases and J 1 base, with 12 bases left between them. The CDR3 loop spans 13 amino acids. Of note for this clone: No antigen is known for it.

Study conclusions and caveats: Repertoires were obtained solely post-peak T cell response. Possibly, clonal diversity was underestimated; donors were largely white British and included more females. Targeting of unmutated variant regions was reportedly seen in nearly half of spike-specific TCRs. Among vaccine-associated CD4 TCRs, coverage spanned spike, with dominance at 160-218 and 743-854.

Produced via immunoSEQ multiplex PCR; TCRdb's table is partial and in-frame only. Of about 140,000 clones detected, about 92% appear once; the ten largest clones hold 0.75% to 1%. Sequences were derived from peripheral blood, sampled on day 0 of MenACWY control vaccination. The sequence derives from an adult in good health. The chain joins TRBV24-1 to TRBJ2-7; D is possibly TRBD1 (6 bases). CDR3 in amino acids: CATSGTPSYEQYF. CDR3 DNA sequence: TGTGCCACCTCCGGGACACCATCCTACGAGCAGTACTTC.